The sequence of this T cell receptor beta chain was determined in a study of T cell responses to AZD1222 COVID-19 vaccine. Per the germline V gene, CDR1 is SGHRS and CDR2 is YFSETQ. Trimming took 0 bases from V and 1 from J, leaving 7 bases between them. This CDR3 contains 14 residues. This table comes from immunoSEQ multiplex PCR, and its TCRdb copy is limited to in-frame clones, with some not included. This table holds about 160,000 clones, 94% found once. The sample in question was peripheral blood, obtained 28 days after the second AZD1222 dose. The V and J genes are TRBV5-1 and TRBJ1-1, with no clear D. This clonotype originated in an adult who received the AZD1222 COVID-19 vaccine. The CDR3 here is CASSLALANTEAFF. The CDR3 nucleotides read TGCGCCAGCAGCTTGGCCTTGGCGAACACTGAAGCTTTCTTT.